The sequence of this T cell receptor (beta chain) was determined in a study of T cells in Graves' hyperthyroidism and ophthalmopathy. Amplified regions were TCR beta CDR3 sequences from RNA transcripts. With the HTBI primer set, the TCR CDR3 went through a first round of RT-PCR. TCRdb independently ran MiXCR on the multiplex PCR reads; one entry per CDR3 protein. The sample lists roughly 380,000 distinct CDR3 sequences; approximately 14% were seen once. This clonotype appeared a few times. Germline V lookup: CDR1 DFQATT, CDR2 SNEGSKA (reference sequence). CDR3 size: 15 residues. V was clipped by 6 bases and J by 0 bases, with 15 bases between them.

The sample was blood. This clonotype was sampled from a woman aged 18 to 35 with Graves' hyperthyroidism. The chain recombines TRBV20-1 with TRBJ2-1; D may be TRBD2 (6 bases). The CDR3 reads CSAEGGVSSYNEQFF. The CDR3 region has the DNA TGCAGTGCCGAAGGAGGGGTGAGCTCCTACAATGAGCAGTTCTTC.